What follows describes a single T cell receptor beta chain. Germline values: CDR1 SNHLY, CDR2 FYNNEI. This CDR3 is built from 15 residues. Trimming pared 6 bases from V and 4 bases from J, leaving 13 bases between. The source of the sample is a study of blood T cell repertoires in COVID-19. Study context: Both acute and convalescent COVID-19 samples were obtained from the United States, Italy and Spain.

The protocol was immunoSEQ multiplex PCR, while the TCRdb copy is restricted to in-frame clones and leaves out a portion. The sample carries about 170,000 clones, 85% to 90% recorded once. The sample comprised peripheral blood. The rearrangement links TRBV2 to TRBJ2-6; D possibly corresponds to TRBD1 (5 bases). This receptor was taken from a woman between 55 and 75 years old with COVID-19, enrolled during active disease. The DNA of the CDR3 is TGTGCCAGCAGGCCCCAGGGTTCCGGGGCCAACGTCCTGACTTTC. It specifies CASRPQGSGANVLTF. Using reference TRBV2 and TRBJ2-6 for the parts outside the CDR3, the full variable domain is EPEVTQTPSHQVTQMGQEVILRCVPISNHLYFYWYRQILGQKVEFLVSFYNNEISEKSEIFDDQFSVERPDGSNFTLKIRSTKLEDSAMYFCASRPQGSGANVLTFGAGSRLTVL.